This TCR beta chain is from a study of blood T cell repertoires in COVID-19. About the study: The United States, Italy and Spain supplied acute and convalescent COVID-19 samples. PBMCs, B-cell-depleted T cells, or T cells provided the cDNA or gDNA that made up the material.

This CDR3 is built from 20 residues. Germline CDR1 MDHEN, CDR2 SYDVKM. The J segment lost 4 bases and the V segment lost 4 bases, leaving 23 bases of the junction unmatched. Method: immunoSEQ multiplex PCR; TCRdb's copy keeps in-frame clones and lacks some. The sample shows around 130,000 clones, around 80% of them seen only once. Sequencing was carried out using peripheral blood. This TCR was recovered from a human donor in a cohort sampled during active COVID-19. This chain links TRBV28 with TRBJ1-2, with TRBD1 identical over 8 bases. The CDR3 loop is CASSSSPFGRRGQEAYGYTF. In nucleotides, the CDR3 is TGTGCCAGCAGTTCCTCCCCCTTTGGGAGGAGGGGACAGGAGGCCTATGGCTACACCTTC.